The 17 T cell receptor beta chains reported below all come from one sample, sequenced in a study of OX40 agonist ivuxolimab in advanced cancers. Some clones are missing from TCRdb's copy, which holds only in-frame ones; the method was immunoSEQ multiplex PCR. Found here are 20,000 or so clones, 82% of them singletons; the top ten hold approximately 3.1%. Sample: CD4+ or CD8+ T cells sorted from blood, taken in a trial of the OX40 agonist ivuxolimab. Every receptor here comes from an adult with an advanced solid tumor such as melanoma, head and neck, liver or kidney cancer.

V usage is TRBV28 and J usage is TRBJ2-7, with no clear D. V dropped 5 bases and J dropped 3 bases, with 14 bases sitting between them. Germline V gene lookup returns CDR1 MDHEN and CDR2 SYDVKM. There are 14 residues in the CDR3. CDR3 region: CASSGPRTFYEQYF. CDR3 DNA: TGTGCCAGCAGTGGACCCCGGACCTTCTACGAGCAGTACTTC.

The chain is built from TRBV7-2 and TRBJ1-1, with a weak D call TRBD1 (6 bases). V shed 5 bases and J shed 6 bases, with 13 bases lying between them. The CDR3 covers 13 residues. Germline V gene lookup returns CDR1 SGHTA and CDR2 FQGNSA. The CDR3 nucleotides read TGTGCCAGCAGCGGGCAGGGGCCCCCTGAAGCTTTCTTT. Translated: CASSGQGPPEAFF.

The chain carries TRBV10-3 and TRBJ2-2; no clear D. V was clipped by 2 bases and J by 6 bases, with 4 bases between them. Looked up from germline, CDR1 is ENHRY and CDR2 is SYGVKD. CDR3 length equals 12 residues. The CDR3 DNA reads as TGTGCCATCAGTGAGCCCCCCGGGGAGCTGTTTTTT. As protein: CAISEPPGELFF.

This sequence joins TRBV6-5 and TRBJ1-1, with D perhaps TRBD1 (6 bases). CDR3 size: 13 residues. The V and J ends lost 6 bases and 3 bases respectively, with 11 bases between them. CDR1 is MNHEY, CDR2 SVGAGI, per germline. In DNA form, the CDR3 reads TGTGCCAGCAGGGGGACATATTACACTGAAGCTTTCTTT. Residues: CASRGTYYTEAFF.

CDR3 nucleotides: TGTGCCAGCAGAGGGCAGGGGAACACTGAAGCTTTCTTT. It translates to CASRGQGNTEAFF. The V call is TRBV27, the J call TRBJ1-1; weak D call: TRBD1 (5 bases). The germline CDR1 and CDR2 sequences are MNHEY and SMNVEV (reference sequence). V dropped 6 bases and J dropped 1 base, with 9 bases sitting between them. This CDR3 comprises 13 residues.

The rearrangement links TRBV7-9 to TRBJ2-5, with TRBD2 matching 10 bases. From germline, CDR1 is SEHNR and CDR2 FQNEAQ (reference sequence). The CDR3 runs to 18 residues. Germline trimming cut 2 bases from V and 1 base from J; bases unmatched to any gene: 10. This CDR3 reads CASSLPWRLAGAQETQYF. The DNA of the CDR3 is TGTGCCAGCAGCTTACCCTGGCGGCTAGCGGGAGCCCAAGAGACCCAGTACTTC.

The chain carries TRBV7-2 and TRBJ1-6; D not resolved. Germline CDR1 reads SGHTA; CDR2 reads FQGNSA. Deletions cut 5 bases from V and 6 bases from J, with 8 bases between. The CDR3 runs to 13 residues. The CDR3 spells CASSPSVNSPLHF. CDR3 DNA sequence: TGTGCCAGCAGCCCCTCGGTTAATTCACCCCTCCACTTT. Variable domain in full (rest from reference TRBV7-2 and TRBJ1-6): GAGVSQSPSNKVTEKGKDVELRCDPISGHTALYWYRQSLGQGLEFLIYFQGNSAPDKSGLPSDRFSAERTGGSVSTLTIQRTQQEDSAVYLCASSPSVNSPLHFGNGTRLTVT.

This clone was seen a handful of times. The rearrangement links TRBV21-1 to TRBJ2-4; the DNA was not used to check the table's D call, TRBD1. TRBV21-1 is described as a pseudogene. The CDR3 consists of 14 residues. CDR3 region: CASSPRQGGNIQYF. CDR3 nucleotides: TGTGCCAGCAGCCCCCGACAGGGCGGAAACATTCAGTACTTC.

The V call is TRBV14, the J call TRBJ2-7; D unclear. V was shortened by 4 bases and J by 1 base, with 14 bases between the two germline ends. The CDR3 has 15 residues. Germline-derived CDR1 and CDR2 are SGHDN and FVKESK. Written as DNA, the CDR3 is TGTGCCAGCAGCCCCGAATGGGCAGATTCCTACGAGCAGTACTTC. Translated: CASSPEWADSYEQYF.

J is TRBJ1-4 and V is TRBV7-9; possible D gene TRBD1, 6 bases. Germline CDR1 reads SEHNR; CDR2 reads FQNEAQ (reference sequence). V dropped 6 bases and J dropped 7 bases, with 15 bases sitting between them. The CDR3 is 14 amino acids. CDR3 in DNA: TGTGCCAGCAGTTTCGGGGGGGCCGGTGAAAAACTGTTTTTT. The encoded protein is CASSFGGAGEKLFF.

CDR3 region: CASSLEPGRTDTQYF. Here the CDR3 DNA reads TGTGCCAGCAGCTTAGAACCGGGGCGAACAGATACGCAGTATTTT. The chain is built from TRBV7-2 and TRBJ2-3; perhaps D is TRBD1 or TRBD2 (5 bases each). From germline, CDR1 is SGHTA and CDR2 FQGNSA. The V end lost 1 base, the J end lost 3 bases, and 11 bases lay between the germline ends. This CDR3 has 15 residues.

The chain couples TRBV28 to TRBJ1-1; 9 bases fit TRBD1. Germline trimming cut 5 bases from V and 0 bases from J; bases unmatched to any gene: 7. Germline-derived CDR1 and CDR2 are MDHEN and SYDVKM. This CDR3 region has 16 residues. CDR3: CASSTVDRGMNTEAFF. The CDR3 coding sequence is TGTGCCAGCAGTACTGTTGACAGGGGGATGAACACTGAAGCTTTCTTT.

This clone is medium-sized (0.01 to 0.1%) by share. V is TRBV11-3 and J is TRBJ2-1; perhaps TRBD1 as D (6 bases). Between the trimmed V and J ends, which lost 0 bases and 6 bases, there was a span of 21 bases. Germline V gives CDR1 SGHNT, CDR2 YENEEA. The CDR3 contains 18 residues. CDR3 sequence: CASSLDRGSGVGSNEQFF. CDR3 DNA: TGTGCCAGCAGCTTAGATAGGGGGAGCGGAGTGGGGTCCAATGAGCAGTTCTTC.

The chain joins TRBV19 to TRBJ1-3, with 9 bases identical to TRBD1. Germline assignment: CDR1 LNHDA and CDR2 SQIVND (reference sequence). V was pared by 9 bases and J by 0 bases, with 12 bases of the junction left unmatched. The length of the CDR3 is 17 residues. The CDR3 is CASKLGTGTYSGNTIYF. The CDR3 nucleotides read TGTGCCAGCAAGCTCGGGACAGGGACCTACTCTGGAAACACCATATATTTT.

The chain combines TRBV7-9 with TRBJ2-1; perhaps TRBD2 as D (7 bases). Trimming shortened V by 7 bases and J by 9 bases, and 19 bases separated the two germline ends. Looked up from germline, CDR1 is SEHNR and CDR2 is FQNEAQ (reference sequence). This CDR3 is 14 amino acids long. The CDR3 nucleotides read TGTGCCAGCACCCAAGGGGGGGGGAGATCTGAGCAGTTCTTC. Its protein is CASTQGGGRSEQFF.

The gene calls are TRBV19 and TRBJ2-5; possible D gene TRBD1, 6 bases. The CDR3 totals 14 residues. The germline V gene encodes CDR1 LNHDA and CDR2 SQIVND (reference sequence). V was cut by 4 bases and J by 2 bases, with 11 bases left in between. The CDR3 sequence: CASSKSGHQETQYF. CDR3 nucleotide sequence: TGTGCCAGTAGTAAATCGGGACATCAAGAGACCCAGTACTTC.

This clone was seen more than once but under ten times. The chain employs TRBV7-7 and TRBJ1-1; D is undetermined. This CDR3 is built from 13 residues. Germline V CDR1 and CDR2: SSHAT, FNYEAQ (reference sequence). V lost 2 bases, J lost 2 bases, and 6 bases lay in between. The CDR3: CASSLYDNTEAFF. The DNA for the CDR3 is TGTGCCAGCAGCTTATACGACAACACTGAAGCTTTCTTT.